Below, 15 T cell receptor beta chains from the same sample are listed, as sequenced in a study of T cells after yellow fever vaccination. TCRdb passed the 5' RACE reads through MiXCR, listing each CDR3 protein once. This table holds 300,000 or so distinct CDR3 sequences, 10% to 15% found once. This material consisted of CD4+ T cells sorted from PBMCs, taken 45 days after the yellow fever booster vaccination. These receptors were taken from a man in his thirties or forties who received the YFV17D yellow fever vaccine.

The CDR3 loop reads CASSLYLAGGPGNIQYF. CDR3 in DNA: TGTGCCAGCAGCTTGTATCTAGCGGGAGGGCCAGGGAACATTCAGTACTTC. The J gene is TRBJ2-4, the V gene TRBV5-6; 12 positions agree with TRBD2. The CDR3 length is 17 residues. Trimming cost V 1 base and J 7 bases; bases outside gene matches: 9. Germline V gene data show CDR1 as SGHDT and CDR2 as YYEEEE.

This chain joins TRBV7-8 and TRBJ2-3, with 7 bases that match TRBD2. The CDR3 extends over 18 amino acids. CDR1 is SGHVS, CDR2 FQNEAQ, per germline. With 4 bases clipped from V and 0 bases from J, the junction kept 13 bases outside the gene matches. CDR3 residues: CASSSSATGGLSTDTQYF. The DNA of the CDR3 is TGTGCCAGCAGCTCTTCGGCCACGGGAGGTCTTAGCACAGATACGCAGTATTTT.

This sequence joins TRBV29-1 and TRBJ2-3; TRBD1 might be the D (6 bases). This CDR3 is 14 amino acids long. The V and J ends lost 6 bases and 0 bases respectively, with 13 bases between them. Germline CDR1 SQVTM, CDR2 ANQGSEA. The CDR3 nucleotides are TGCAGCGTGAGGGGGACAACTAGCACAGATACGCAGTATTTT. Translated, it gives CSVRGTTSTDTQYF.

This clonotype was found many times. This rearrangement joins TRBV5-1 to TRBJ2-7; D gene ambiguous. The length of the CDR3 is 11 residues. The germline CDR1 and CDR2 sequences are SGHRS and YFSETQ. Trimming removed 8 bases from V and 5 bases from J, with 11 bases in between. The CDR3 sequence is CASRQVDEQYF. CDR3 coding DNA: TGCGCCAGTCGGCAGGTCGACGAGCAGTACTTC.

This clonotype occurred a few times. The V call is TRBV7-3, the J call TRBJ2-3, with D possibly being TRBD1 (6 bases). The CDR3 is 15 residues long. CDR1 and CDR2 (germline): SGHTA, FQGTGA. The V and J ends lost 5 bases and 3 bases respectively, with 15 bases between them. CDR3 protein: CASSEDTTGTDTQYF. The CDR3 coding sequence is TGTGCCAGCAGCGAGGATACTACAGGGACAGATACGCAGTATTTT.

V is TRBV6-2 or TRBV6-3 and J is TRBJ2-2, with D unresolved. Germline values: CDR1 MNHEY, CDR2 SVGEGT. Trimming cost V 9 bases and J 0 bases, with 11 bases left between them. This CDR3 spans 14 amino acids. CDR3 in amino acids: CASYRPTNTGELFF. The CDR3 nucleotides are TGTGCCAGTTACCGACCCACGAACACCGGGGAGCTGTTTTTT.

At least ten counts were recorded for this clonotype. CDR3 in amino acids: CASSLAYAYQPQHF. The CDR3, as DNA: TGTGCCAGCAGCTTAGCATACGCTTATCAGCCCCAGCATTTT. The rearrangement joins TRBV7-2 to TRBJ1-5; D gene ambiguous. CDR1 SGHTA and CDR2 FQGNSA come from the germline V gene. The length of the CDR3 is 14 residues. Trimming left V 0 bases short and J 5 bases short, with 8 bases between.

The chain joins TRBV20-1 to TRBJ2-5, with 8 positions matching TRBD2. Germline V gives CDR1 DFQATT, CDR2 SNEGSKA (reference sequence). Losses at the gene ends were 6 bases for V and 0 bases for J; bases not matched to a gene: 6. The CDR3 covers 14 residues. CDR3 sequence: CSATASGYQETQYF. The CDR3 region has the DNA TGCAGTGCAACGGCTAGCGGGTACCAAGAGACCCAGTACTTC.

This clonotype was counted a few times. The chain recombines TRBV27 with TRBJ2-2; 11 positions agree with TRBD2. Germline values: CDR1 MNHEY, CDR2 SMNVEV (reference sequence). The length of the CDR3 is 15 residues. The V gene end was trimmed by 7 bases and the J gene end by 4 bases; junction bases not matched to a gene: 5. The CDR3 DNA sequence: TGTGCCAGCAAAGGGACTAGCGGCTTCACCGGGGAGCTGTTTTTT. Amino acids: CASKGTSGFTGELFF.

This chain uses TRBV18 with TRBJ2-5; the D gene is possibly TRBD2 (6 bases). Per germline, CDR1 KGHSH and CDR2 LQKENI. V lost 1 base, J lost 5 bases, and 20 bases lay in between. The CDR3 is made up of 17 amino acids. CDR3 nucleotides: TGTGCCAGCTCACCACTTGGAGCGGGTCGGGGGATCGAGACCCAGTACTTC. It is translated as CASSPLGAGRGIETQYF.

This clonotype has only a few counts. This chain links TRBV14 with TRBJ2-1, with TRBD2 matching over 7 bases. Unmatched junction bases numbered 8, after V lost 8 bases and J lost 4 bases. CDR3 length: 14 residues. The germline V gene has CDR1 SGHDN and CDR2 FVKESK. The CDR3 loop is CASAQRGGYNEQFF. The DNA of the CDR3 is TGTGCCAGCGCCCAGCGGGGAGGATACAATGAGCAGTTCTTC.

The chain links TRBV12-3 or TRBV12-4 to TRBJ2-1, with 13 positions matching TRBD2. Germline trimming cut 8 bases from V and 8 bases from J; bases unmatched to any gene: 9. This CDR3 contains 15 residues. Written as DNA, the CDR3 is TGTGCCAGCTTCCCCCGACTAGCGGGAGGCCATGAGCAGTTCTTC. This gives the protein CASFPRLAGGHEQFF.

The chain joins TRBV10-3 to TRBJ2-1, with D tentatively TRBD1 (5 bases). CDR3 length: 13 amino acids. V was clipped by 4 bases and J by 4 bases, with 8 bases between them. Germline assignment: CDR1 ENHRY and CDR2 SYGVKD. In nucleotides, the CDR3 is TGTGCCATCAGTGGGACACAATACAATGAGCAGTTCTTC. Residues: CAISGTQYNEQFF.

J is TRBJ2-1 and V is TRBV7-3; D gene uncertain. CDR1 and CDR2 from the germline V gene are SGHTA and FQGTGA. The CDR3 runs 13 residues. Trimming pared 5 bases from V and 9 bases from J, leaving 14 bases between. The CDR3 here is CASSDGIVGEQFF. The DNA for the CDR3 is TGTGCCAGCAGCGATGGCATAGTTGGTGAGCAGTTCTTC.

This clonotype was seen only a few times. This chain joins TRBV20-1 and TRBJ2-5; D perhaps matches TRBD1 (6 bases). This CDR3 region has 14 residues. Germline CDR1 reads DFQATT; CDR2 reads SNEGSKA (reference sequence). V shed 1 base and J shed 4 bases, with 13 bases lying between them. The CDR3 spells CSARVTGTLETQYF. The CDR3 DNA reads TGCAGTGCTAGAGTAACAGGGACCTTAGAGACCCAGTACTTC.